This T cell receptor beta chain was recovered during a study of T cell repertoires in cytomegalovirus infection. Study-level information: Both CMV infection and a matching HLA type were indicated by public TCR beta signatures. Study-wide results and limits: Of the TCR beta families, the public ones yielded a cumulative frequency that identified carriers of CMV plus the relevant HLA. HLA-C-restricted CMV clonotypes gave the most frequent clonotype in two of eight donors.

With V trimmed by 2 bases and J by 5 bases, 8 bases remained unmatched. The germline V gene encodes CDR1 MDHEN and CDR2 SYDVKM. CDR3 length equals 15 residues. Each CDR3 protein gets one entry after TCRdb re-called the reads with MiXCR. The sample has approximately 140,000 distinct CDR3 sequences, about 6.1% seen once; the top ten hold approximately 18%. As for this clonotype: As yet, its antigen is unknown.

The chain links TRBV28 to TRBJ2-7, with 8 positions matching TRBD2. The TCR sequence derives from a human donor in good health (CMV status not recorded). Some clones in this sample may be carry-over from other donors' samples. Sample: PBMCs. The CDR3 here is CASSLPGGGGNEQYF. The CDR3 DNA sequence: TGTGCCAGCAGTTTACCCGGGGGGGGGGGGAACGAGCAGTACTTC.